A selection of T cell receptor beta chains follows, all from one sample in a study of T cells in Graves' hyperthyroidism and ophthalmopathy. TCRdb independently ran MiXCR on the multiplex PCR reads; one entry per CDR3 protein. The table records about 600,000 distinct CDR3 sequences, 16% of them present only once. The sequencing input was blood. These receptors were obtained from a woman aged 40 to 55 with Graves' ophthalmopathy. Each CDR3 is given with its conserved first and last residue. The D gene is left open where the match is weak. Part of the rows lack a size; the others show once, few, many or a class for expanded clones.

V gene	clone size	J gene	D gene	CDR3 protein	CDR3 DNA
TRBV5-8	few	TRBJ2-5	NA	CASSLGVPQETQYF	TGTGCCAGCAGCTTGGGAGTCCCCCAAGAGACCCAGTACTTC
TRBV30	many	TRBJ2-1	TRBD1	CAWSVTGGYNEQFF	TGTGCCTGGAGTGTGACAGGGGGATACAATGAGCAGTTCTTC
TRBV24-1	NA	TRBJ1-5	NA	CATSDRDYQPQHF	TGTGCCACCAGTGATCGGGATTATCAGCCCCAGCATTTT
TRBV27	few	TRBJ2-7	NA	CASSFMGGSGEQYF	TGTGCCAGCAGTTTTATGGGGGGCTCGGGGGAGCAGTACTTC
TRBV30	many	TRBJ1-1	NA	CAWSVSPEAFF	TGTGCCTGGAGTGTAAGTCCTGAAGCTTTCTTT
TRBV20-1	few	TRBJ2-7	NA	CSARLAGHKAYEQYF	TGCAGTGCTAGGTTGGCGGGACATAAAGCCTACGAGCAGTACTTC
TRBV6-5	NA	TRBJ2-7	NA	CASSYSVEGYEQYF	TGTGCCAGCAGTTACTCGGTTGAAGGGTACGAGCAGTACTTC
TRBV6-1	few	TRBJ2-7	NA	CASLIRDSTYEQYF	TGTGCCAGCCTGATCAGGGACTCCACCTACGAGCAGTACTTC
TRBV5-1	many	TRBJ1-6	NA	CASSPGENSPLHF	TGCGCCAGCAGCCCCGGGGAGAATTCACCCCTCCACTTT
TRBV12-5	NA	TRBJ2-7	TRBD1	CASGLISLRTGAYEQYF	TGTGCTAGTGGTTTGATCTCTCTCCGGACAGGGGCCTACGAGCAGTACTTC
TRBV10-3	few	TRBJ1-5	NA	CAISESGGGQPQHF	TGTGCCATCAGTGAGAGCGGGGGCGGGCAGCCCCAGCATTTT
TRBV6-2/TRBV6-3	few	TRBJ2-1	NA	CASSYSTGYGNEQFF	TGTGCCAGCAGTTACTCAACAGGGTACGGGAATGAGCAGTTCTTC
TRBV12-3/TRBV12-4	many	TRBJ1-2	TRBD1	CASSRTGGSYGYTF	TGTGCCAGCAGCAGAACAGGGGGAAGCTATGGCTACACCTTC
TRBV10-3	NA	TRBJ2-5	NA	CAIARGQEQETQYF	TGTGCCATCGCGAGAGGGCAGGAGCAAGAGACCCAGTACTTC
TRBV20-1	many	TRBJ2-7	TRBD2	CSARTGTSDYEQYF	TGCAGTGCCAGAACCGGGACTAGTGACTACGAGCAGTACTTC
TRBV2	many	TRBJ2-3	TRBD2	CASSKELPGLARTDTQYF	TGTGCCAGCAGCAAAGAATTACCGGGACTAGCCCGGACAGATACGCAGTATTTT
TRBV20-1	many	TRBJ2-7	TRBD2	CSAERPSGFHEQYF	TGCAGTGCCGAGCGGCCTAGCGGGTTTCACGAGCAGTACTTC
TRBV28	many	TRBJ1-2	TRBD1	CASWDRGRGGYGYTF	TGTGCCAGCTGGGACAGGGGGCGAGGAGGCTATGGCTACACCTTC
TRBV11-2	few	TRBJ2-2	NA	CASSSRVRELFF	TGTGCCAGCAGCTCCAGGGTCCGGGAGCTGTTTTTT
TRBV2	few	TRBJ2-2	NA	CASSDRGVRTGELFF	TGTGCCAGCAGTGACAGGGGGGTGAGGACCGGGGAGCTGTTTTTT
TRBV28	many	TRBJ1-2	NA	CASRTTGSGYGYTF	TGTGCCAGCAGGACAACAGGGTCCGGCTATGGCTACACCTTC
TRBV5-1	many	TRBJ1-3	NA	CASSLGHSSGNTIYF	TGCGCCAGCAGCTTGGGACATTCCTCTGGAAACACCATATATTTT
TRBV6-2/TRBV6-3	NA	TRBJ1-4	TRBD1	CASSPWTGLNEKLFF	TGTGCCAGCAGTCCCTGGACAGGGTTAAATGAAAAACTGTTTTTT
TRBV6-1	many	TRBJ2-1	TRBD1	CASSFNRGASNEQFF	TGTGCCAGCAGTTTTAACAGGGGTGCGAGCAATGAGCAGTTCTTC
TRBV20-1	few	TRBJ2-3	NA	CSPTERTDTQYF	TGCAGTCCGACCGAACGCACAGATACGCAGTATTTT
TRBV6-2/TRBV6-3	few	TRBJ2-3	NA	CASKTPGHRGDTQYF	TGTGCCAGCAAAACACCGGGACACCGCGGAGATACGCAGTATTTT
TRBV13	many	TRBJ2-3	TRBD2	CASSFQREVPTTDTQYF	TGTGCCAGCAGCTTCCAGCGGGAGGTTCCCACAACAGATACGCAGTATTTT
TRBV13	few	TRBJ1-1	NA	CASSLGGWGGNTEAFF	TGTGCCAGCAGCCTAGGAGGATGGGGGGGGAACACTGAAGCTTTCTTT
TRBV28	few	TRBJ2-3	NA	CASRSTLGDNRTDTQYF	TGTGCCAGCAGGTCGACCCTAGGGGACAACCGCACAGATACGCAGTATTTT
TRBV18	NA	TRBJ2-3	TRBD2	CASSPSLAGADTQYF	TGTGCCAGCTCACCTTCCCTAGCGGGGGCAGATACGCAGTATTTT
TRBV18	few	TRBJ2-5	NA	CASSPWTRGQETQYF	TGTGCCAGCTCACCCTGGACACGGGGCCAAGAGACCCAGTACTTC
TRBV6-1	many	TRBJ2-7	NA	CATGPRFYEQYF	TGTGCCACCGGACCGAGATTCTACGAGCAGTACTTC
TRBV2	many	TRBJ2-2	NA	CASAFQGYTGELFF	TGTGCCAGCGCTTTCCAGGGTTATACCGGGGAGCTGTTTTTT
TRBV7-9	NA	TRBJ1-3	NA	CASSLGTGLLGNTIYF	TGTGCCAGCAGCTTAGGTACAGGGTTGCTTGGAAACACCATATATTTT
TRBV3-1	many	TRBJ1-1	NA	CASSLAGFTEAFF	TGTGCCAGCTCCTTGGCGGGGTTCACTGAAGCTTTCTTT
TRBV13	many	TRBJ1-5	NA	CASSFDRSPAQPQHF	TGTGCCAGCAGCTTCGACAGATCTCCTGCCCAGCCCCAGCATTTT
TRBV7-9	NA	TRBJ2-3	NA	CASSLARSGLRVPDTQYF	TGTGCCAGCAGCTTAGCGCGGAGTGGACTCCGAGTCCCAGATACGCAGTATTTT
TRBV3-1	many	TRBJ2-2	NA	CASSRGGRSGELFF	TGTGCCAGCAGCAGAGGGGGGCGTAGCGGGGAGCTGTTTTTT
TRBV7-8	many	TRBJ2-1	TRBD2	CASSSTVSGRVNEQFF	TGTGCCAGCAGCTCCACAGTAAGCGGGAGGGTGAATGAGCAGTTCTTC
TRBV20-1	many	TRBJ2-3	TRBD2	CSVRTSGYTDTQYF	TGCAGTGTCAGGACTAGCGGCTACACAGATACGCAGTATTTT
TRBV2	many	TRBJ1-1	TRBD1	CASSAEGASVGTEAFF	TGTGCCAGCAGTGCAGAGGGGGCGAGTGTTGGCACTGAAGCTTTCTTT
TRBV4-1	NA	TRBJ2-7	TRBD2	CASSHRSGGSSYEQYF	TGCGCCAGCAGCCATCGTAGCGGGGGAAGCTCCTACGAGCAGTACTTC
TRBV28	many	TRBJ1-2	NA	CASSGSKVYYGYTF	TGTGCCAGCAGTGGTTCCAAAGTATACTATGGCTACACCTTC
TRBV5-1	many	TRBJ1-2	TRBD1	CASSWDRGYGYTF	TGCGCCAGCAGCTGGGACAGGGGATATGGCTACACCTTC
TRBV11-2	many	TRBJ2-3	TRBD2	CASSPGGGWVAGGPYGTDTQYF	TGTGCCAGCAGCCCTGGGGGCGGTTGGGTAGCGGGAGGGCCATACGGCACAGATACGCAGTATTTT
TRBV28	many	TRBJ2-7	TRBD2	CASSSALAGRAWGEQYF	TGTGCCAGCAGTTCCGCTCTAGCCGGGAGGGCCTGGGGCGAGCAGTACTTC
TRBV6-5	NA	TRBJ2-4	TRBD2	CASSFSGSGGNIQYF	TGTGCCAGCAGTTTTAGCGGGAGTGGGGGAAACATTCAGTACTTC
TRBV9	few	TRBJ2-2	NA	CASSTALRGATGELFF	TGTGCCAGCAGCACGGCCCTGAGGGGGGCCACCGGGGAGCTGTTTTTT